One TCR beta chain is described in this entry. Trimming took 1 base from V and 7 from J, leaving 11 bases between them. Germline V lookup: CDR1 MGHRA, CDR2 YSYEKL. This CDR3 spans 14 amino acids. The data were obtained in a study of blood T cell repertoires in COVID-19. On the study more broadly: COVID-19 samples, acute and convalescent, were from the United States, Italy and Spain. From T cells, B-cell-depleted T cells, or PBMCs came the material, which was cDNA or gDNA.

The data were produced by immunoSEQ multiplex PCR, yet TCRdb's version contains in-frame clones alone and is incomplete. The sample has nearly 200,000 clones; around 81% are singletons. J is TRBJ1-5 and V is TRBV4-1; D remains unclear. The source of this sequence is a man in his sixties with COVID-19, enrolled during active disease. The sequenced sample was peripheral blood. The CDR3 is CASSQGLSGQPQHF. Here the CDR3 DNA reads TGCGCCAGCAGCCAAGGACTTAGTGGGCAGCCCCAGCATTTT.